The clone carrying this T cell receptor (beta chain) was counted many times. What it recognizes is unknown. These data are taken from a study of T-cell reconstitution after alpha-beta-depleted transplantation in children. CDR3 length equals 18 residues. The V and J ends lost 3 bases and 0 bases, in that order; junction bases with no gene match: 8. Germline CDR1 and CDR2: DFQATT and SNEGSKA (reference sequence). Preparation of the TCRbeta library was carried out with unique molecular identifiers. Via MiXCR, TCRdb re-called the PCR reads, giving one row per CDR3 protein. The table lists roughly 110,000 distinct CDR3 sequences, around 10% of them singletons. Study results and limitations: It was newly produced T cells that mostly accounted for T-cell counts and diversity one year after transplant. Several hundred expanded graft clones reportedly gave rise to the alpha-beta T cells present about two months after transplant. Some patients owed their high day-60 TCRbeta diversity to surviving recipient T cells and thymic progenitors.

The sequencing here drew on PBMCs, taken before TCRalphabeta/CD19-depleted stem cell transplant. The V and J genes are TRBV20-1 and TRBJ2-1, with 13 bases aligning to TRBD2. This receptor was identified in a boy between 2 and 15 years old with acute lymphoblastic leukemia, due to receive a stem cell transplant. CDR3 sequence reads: CSASYGTSGTSSYNEQFF. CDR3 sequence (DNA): TGCAGTGCTAGCTACGGGACTAGCGGGACATCCTCCTACAATGAGCAGTTCTTC.